A single sample is the source of the 22 T cell receptor beta chains below, sequenced in a study of blood T cell repertoires in COVID-19 (dated by TCRdb to 2020 to 2022). The library came from the immunoSEQ multiplex PCR assay. Sourced from immuneACCESS, this table was stored by TCRdb with only in-frame sequences that have V and J called. A share of the clones is absent; for the studies checked, an unresolved V gene accounts for under half, and the remainder has no known explanation. The sample table shows about 26,000 clones, and approximately 92% are seen once. Around 1.9% of the sample lies in the top ten. The sequenced sample consisted of peripheral blood. The receptors were sampled from a human donor in a cohort sampled during active COVID-19.

This chain links TRBV3-1 (or the pseudogene TRBV3-2) with TRBJ1-1; 7 nucleotides align to TRBD1. CDR3 length equals 15 residues. The germline CDR1 and CDR2 sequences are LGHDT and YNNKEL (reference sequence). V lost 5 bases to trimming and J lost 1 base; unmatched junction nucleotides: 7. CDR3 sequence: CASSSAGQKNTEAFF. CDR3 coding DNA: TGTGCCAGCAGCTCGGCGGGACAGAAGAACACTGAAGCTTTCTTT.

This clone was observed a few times. J is TRBJ2-7 and V is TRBV2; 8 positions match TRBD2. Germline V gene lookup returns CDR1 SNHLY and CDR2 FYNNEI. This CDR3 is built from 16 residues. V was pared by 6 bases and J by 2 bases, with 12 bases of the junction left unmatched. Written as DNA, the CDR3 is TGTGCCAGCAGCCGCGCGGGCGGGAGGACTGCCTACGAGCAGTACTTC. Amino acid sequence: CASSRAGGRTAYEQYF.

The chain recombines TRBV5-1 with TRBJ2-1; 14 nucleotides align to TRBD2. CDR1 SGHRS and CDR2 YFSETQ come from the germline V gene. The CDR3 is made up of 12 amino acids. V was clipped by 7 bases and J by 10 bases; unmatched bases: 1. CDR3 sequence (DNA): TGCGCCAGCGGACTAGCGGGAGGAGAGCAGTTCTTC. Its translation: CASGLAGGEQFF. Supplemented by reference TRBV5-1 and TRBJ2-1, the full variable domain reads KAGVTQTPRYLIKTRGQQVTLSCSPISGHRSVSWYQQTPGQGLQFLFEYFSETQRNKGNFPGRFSGRQFSNSRSEMNVSTLELGDSALYLCASGLAGGEQFFGPGTRLTVL.

This chain joins TRBV3-1 (or the pseudogene TRBV3-2) and TRBJ1-6; 7 nucleotides agree with TRBD1. Per germline, CDR1 LGHDT and CDR2 YNNKEL (reference sequence). The CDR3 covers 14 residues. Trimming cost V 1 base and J 9 bases; bases outside gene matches: 3. The CDR3 nucleotides read TGTGCCAGCAGCCAAGGACAGGGAATTTCACCCCTCCACTTT. This codes for CASSQGQGISPLHF.

The chain couples TRBV5-6 to TRBJ1-1, with 9 bases matching TRBD1. Per germline, CDR1 SGHDT and CDR2 YYEEEE. V lost 4 bases, J lost 5 bases, and 6 bases stayed unmatched. This CDR3 spans 14 amino acids. DNA of the CDR3: TGTGCCAGCAGCCTACAGGGGGCGTATACTGAAGCTTTCTTT. Its protein product is CASSLQGAYTEAFF.

V and J are TRBV6-1 and TRBJ1-2, with TRBD1 identical over 8 bases. V was pared by 3 bases and J by 8 bases, with 5 bases of the junction left unmatched. From germline, CDR1 is MNHNS and CDR2 SASEGT. The CDR3 length is 13 residues. The CDR3 loop is CASSDQGAHGYTF. In DNA form, the CDR3 reads TGTGCCAGCAGTGATCAGGGGGCGCACGGCTACACCTTC.

This clone was detected only a few times. The gene calls are TRBV25-1 and TRBJ1-1; a weak D match, TRBD1 (6 bases). Trimming took 4 bases from V and 1 from J, leaving 16 bases between them. The CDR3 totals 16 residues. Germline values: CDR1 MGHDK, CDR2 SYGVNS. CDR3 nucleotides: TGTGCCAGCAGTGGGACACGGGGGGCTACGAACACTGAAGCTTTCTTT. Its protein is CASSGTRGATNTEAFF.

The CDR3 region has the DNA TGTGCCAGCAATGGGGGTAGCGGGGGCGGAGATACGCAGTATTTT. Amino acids: CASNGGSGGGDTQYF. This sequence joins TRBV3-1 (or the pseudogene TRBV3-2) and TRBJ2-3, with 9 bases fitting TRBD2. Germline V gene lookup returns CDR1 LGHDT and CDR2 YNNKEL (reference sequence). The CDR3 runs 15 residues. V lost 7 bases to trimming and J lost 5 bases; unmatched junction nucleotides: 10.

The V and J genes are TRBV28 and TRBJ1-5, with D uncertain. There are 14 residues in the CDR3. Trimming stripped 7 bases from V and 3 bases from J, with 13 bases between. Germline CDR1 MDHEN, CDR2 SYDVKM. The CDR3 nucleotides are TGTGCCAGCAAAAGAGCCTCTTACAATCAGCCCCAGCATTTT. Amino acids: CASKRASYNQPQHF.

The V and J genes are TRBV30 and TRBJ1-2, with 12 positions matching TRBD1. J gave up 8 bases and V 3 bases, and 10 bases lay outside the gene matches. This CDR3 has 15 amino acids. Per the germline V gene, CDR1 is GTSNPN and CDR2 is SVGIG (reference sequence). CDR3 protein: CAWRRELGTGGGYTF. As DNA, the CDR3 is TGTGCCTGGAGGAGAGAACTAGGGACAGGGGGCGGCTACACCTTC.

The rearrangement links TRBV2 to TRBJ2-1; TRBD2 agrees at 14 bases. CDR1 and CDR2 from the germline V gene are SNHLY and FYNNEI. The CDR3 consists of 16 residues. J was trimmed by 8 bases and V by 6 bases; bases with no gene match: 9. In DNA form, the CDR3 reads TGTGCCAGCAGGGGAACGACTAGCGGGAGGGACTATGAGCAGTTCTTC. Protein sequence: CASRGTTSGRDYEQFF.

The V call is TRBV4-1, the J call TRBJ2-7; the D is unclear. The CDR3 has 16 residues. Germline lookup yields CDR1 MGHRA and CDR2 YSYEKL. Trimming removed 1 base at V and 2 bases at J, with 15 bases between. CDR3 DNA: TGCGCCAGCAGCCAAGGACTGGCGGTCCGACCCTACGAGCAGTACTTC. Translated: CASSQGLAVRPYEQYF.

This chain links TRBV5-8 with TRBJ1-4; TRBD1 aligns across 7 bases. The V segment lost 2 bases and the J segment 0 bases; nucleotides outside the gene matches: 4. Germline V CDR1 and CDR2: SGHTS, YDEGEE. The CDR3 loop spans 16 amino acids. As DNA, the CDR3 is TGTGCCAGCAGCTTAGGGGGCAGTTCAACTAATGAAAAACTGTTTTTT. This codes for CASSLGGSSTNEKLFF.

The rearrangement links TRBV2 to TRBJ1-2, with D unclear. The CDR3 extends over 14 amino acids. V was clipped by 1 base and J by 4 bases, with 10 bases between them. Germline-derived CDR1 and CDR2 are SNHLY and FYNNEI. The CDR3 region has the DNA TGTGCCAGCAGTGAAGTATGGGGAGGCTATGGCTACACCTTC. Its translation: CASSEVWGGYGYTF.

The chain's CDR3 is CASLRDNSNQPQHF. CDR3 DNA sequence: TGTGCCAGTCTTCGAGACAATAGCAATCAGCCCCAGCATTTT. The chain recombines TRBV2 with TRBJ1-5; D ambiguous. Germline values: CDR1 SNHLY, CDR2 FYNNEI. V was cut by 9 bases and J by 0 bases, with 12 bases left in between. The CDR3 consists of 14 residues.

There are a few counts of this clone. The chain joins TRBV6-5 to TRBJ2-7; D perhaps matches TRBD2 (5 bases). The CDR3 sequence is 14 residues long. Germline V gives CDR1 MNHEY, CDR2 SVGAGI. V shed 4 bases and J shed 2 bases, with 12 bases lying between them. DNA of the CDR3: TGTGCCAGCAGTTTGGAGGTGTACACCTACGAGCAGTACTTC. This translates into CASSLEVYTYEQYF.

The genes are TRBV7-2 and TRBJ2-5; a possible D gene is TRBD2 (6 bases). Trimming took off 4 bases at V and 3 bases at J, with 12 bases between the two ends. In germline, CDR1 is SGHTA, CDR2 FQGNSA. CDR3 length: 14 amino acids. The CDR3 region is CASSSSGGKETQYF. The CDR3, as DNA: TGTGCCAGCAGCTCATCCGGGGGAAAAGAGACCCAGTACTTC.

This clone has only one observation. The chain recombines TRBV5-4 with TRBJ2-7, with 8 positions matching TRBD1. The CDR3 sequence is 15 residues long. Germline CDR1 reads SGHNT; CDR2 reads YYREEE (reference sequence). V gave up 4 bases and J gave up 0 bases; unmatched junction bases: 6. The CDR3 nucleotides are TGTGCCAGCAGCCCGACAGGGGCGAGCTCCTACGAGCAGTACTTC. Residues: CASSPTGASSYEQYF.

The chain uses TRBV5-5 and TRBJ2-3; 13 positions match TRBD2. Trimming took 4 bases from V and 4 from J; bases not matched to a gene: 9. The CDR3 contains 17 residues. CDR1 SGHKS and CDR2 YYEKEE come from the germline V gene (reference sequence). The CDR3 spells CASSHLSGLAGPDTQYF. The CDR3, as DNA: TGTGCCAGCAGCCATCTCTCGGGACTAGCGGGGCCAGATACGCAGTATTTT.

This chain joins TRBV12-5 and TRBJ2-3, with 13 bases aligning to TRBD2. CDR1 and CDR2 from the germline V gene are LGHNT and FRNRAP. CDR3 length: 15 amino acids. With V trimmed by 6 bases and J by 4 bases, 4 bases remained unmatched. CDR3 nucleotides: TGTGCTAGTGGCCAGGGACTAGCGGGGTCAGATACGCAGTATTTT. Translated, it gives CASGQGLAGSDTQYF.

J is TRBJ2-3 and V is TRBV24-1; D unresolved. The V end was cut by 0 bases, the J end by 5 bases, with 5 bases between. CDR1 KGHDR and CDR2 SFDVKD come from the germline V gene. This CDR3 has 13 residues. The CDR3 region is CATSDLQEDTQYF. The CDR3 nucleotides read TGTGCCACCAGTGATTTGCAGGAAGATACGCAGTATTTT.

The chain recombines TRBV7-9 with TRBJ2-3; D unclear. CDR1 SEHNR and CDR2 FQNEAQ come from the germline V gene (reference sequence). There are 15 residues in the CDR3. The V end was cut by 4 bases, the J end by 3 bases, with 14 bases between. This CDR3 reads CASSSIRSRTDTQYF. The CDR3 DNA follows: TGTGCCAGCAGCTCCATTCGTTCCAGGACAGATACGCAGTATTTT.